This TCR beta chain emerged from a study of T-cell reconstitution after alpha-beta-depleted transplantation in children. Whole-study results and caveats: Newly generated T cells supplied most T-cell counts and diversity one year post-transplant. TCRbeta diversity was high at day 60 in some patients (a result of surviving recipient T cells and thymic progenitors). In patients about two months after transplant, alpha-beta T cells reportedly arose from several hundred expanded graft clones.

The trim removed 6 bases at V and 0 bases at J, leaving 8 bases unmatched. CDR3 length: 16 amino acids. Library preparation (for TCRbeta) was performed with unique molecular identifiers. TCRdb called the PCR reads again in MiXCR, with one record for every CDR3 protein. The sample has a few hundred thousand distinct CDR3 sequences; roughly 13% are singletons. The table lists this clonotype with many counts. Its matching antigen is unknown. Sequencing was performed on PBMCs, mostly from graft donor cells, taken 360 days after TCRalphabeta/CD19-depleted stem cell transplant. V gene TRBV12-3 or TRBV12-4 combines with J gene TRBJ2-1, with 7 bases that match TRBD2. The TCR was taken from a male patient younger than 18 who had a stem cell transplant for acute myeloid leukemia, so the T cells may come from the graft donor. This CDR3 reads CASRDSSGNSYNEQFF. In nucleotides, the CDR3 is TGTGCCAGCAGGGATTCTAGCGGCAACTCCTACAATGAGCAGTTCTTC.